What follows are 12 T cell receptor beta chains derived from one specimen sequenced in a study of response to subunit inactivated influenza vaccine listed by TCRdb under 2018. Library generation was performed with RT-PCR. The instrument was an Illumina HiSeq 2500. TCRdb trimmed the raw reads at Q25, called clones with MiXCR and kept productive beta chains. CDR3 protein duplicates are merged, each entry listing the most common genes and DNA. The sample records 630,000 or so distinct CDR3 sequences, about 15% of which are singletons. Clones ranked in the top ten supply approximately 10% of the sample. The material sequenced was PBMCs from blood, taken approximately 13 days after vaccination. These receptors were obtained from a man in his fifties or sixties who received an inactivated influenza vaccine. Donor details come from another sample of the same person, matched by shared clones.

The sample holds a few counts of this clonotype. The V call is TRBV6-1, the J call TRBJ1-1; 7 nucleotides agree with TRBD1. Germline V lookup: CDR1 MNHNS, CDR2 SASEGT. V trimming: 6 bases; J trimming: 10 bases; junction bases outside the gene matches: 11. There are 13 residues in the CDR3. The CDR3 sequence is CASSQRRGRGAFF. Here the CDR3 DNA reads TGTGCCAGCAGCCAGAGAAGGGGGCGGGGAGCTTTCTTT.

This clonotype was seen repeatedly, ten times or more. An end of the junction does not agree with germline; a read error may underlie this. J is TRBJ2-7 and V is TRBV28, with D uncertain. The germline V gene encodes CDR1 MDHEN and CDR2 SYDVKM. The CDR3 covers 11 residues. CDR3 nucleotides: TGTGCCAGCGGTTTTCTCTACGAGCAGTACTTC. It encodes CASGFLYEQYF.

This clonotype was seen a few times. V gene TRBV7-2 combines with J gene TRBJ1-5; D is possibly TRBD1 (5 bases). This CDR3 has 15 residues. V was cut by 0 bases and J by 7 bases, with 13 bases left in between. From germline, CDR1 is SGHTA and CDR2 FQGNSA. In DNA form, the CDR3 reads TGTGCCAGCAGCTTAGCGCCAAGGGGAGGGCAGCCCCAGCATTTT. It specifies CASSLAPRGGQPQHF.

The CDR3 coding sequence is TGCAGTGCTAGAGATAGCGGGAGGGGCTACAATGAGCAGTTCTTC. It translates to CSARDSGRGYNEQFF. The chain carries TRBV20-1 and TRBJ2-1; 11 bases are shared with TRBD2. The CDR3 extends over 15 amino acids. Germline-derived CDR1 and CDR2 are DFQATT and SNEGSKA (reference sequence). V lost 0 bases, J lost 3 bases, and 1 base stayed unmatched.

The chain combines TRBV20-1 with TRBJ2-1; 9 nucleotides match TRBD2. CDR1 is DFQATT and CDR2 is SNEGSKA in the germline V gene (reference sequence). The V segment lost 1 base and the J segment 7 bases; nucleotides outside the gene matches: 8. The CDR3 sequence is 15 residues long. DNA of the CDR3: TGCAGTGCTAGAGGGGTAGCGGGAGTATCAAATGAGCAGTTCTTC. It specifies CSARGVAGVSNEQFF.

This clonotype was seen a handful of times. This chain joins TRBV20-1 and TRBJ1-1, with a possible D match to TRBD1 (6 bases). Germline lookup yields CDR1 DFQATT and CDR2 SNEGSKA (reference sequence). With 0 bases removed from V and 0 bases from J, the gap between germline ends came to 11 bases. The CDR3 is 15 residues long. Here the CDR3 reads CSARDYGGMNTEAFF. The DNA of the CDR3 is TGCAGTGCTAGAGATTATGGGGGCATGAACACTGAAGCTTTCTTT.

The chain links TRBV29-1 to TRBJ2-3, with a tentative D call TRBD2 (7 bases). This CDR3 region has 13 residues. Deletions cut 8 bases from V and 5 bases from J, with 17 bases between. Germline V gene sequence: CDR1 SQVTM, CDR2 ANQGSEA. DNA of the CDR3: TGCAGCCTGGGAGGGGGAGATCGAGATACGCAGTATTTT. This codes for CSLGGGDRDTQYF.

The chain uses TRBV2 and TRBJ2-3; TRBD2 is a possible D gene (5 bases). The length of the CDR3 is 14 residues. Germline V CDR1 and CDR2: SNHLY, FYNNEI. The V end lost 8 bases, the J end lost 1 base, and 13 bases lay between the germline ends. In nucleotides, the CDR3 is TGTGCCAGCCTAGCCCAACGGGGCACAGATACGCAGTATTTT. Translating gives CASLAQRGTDTQYF.

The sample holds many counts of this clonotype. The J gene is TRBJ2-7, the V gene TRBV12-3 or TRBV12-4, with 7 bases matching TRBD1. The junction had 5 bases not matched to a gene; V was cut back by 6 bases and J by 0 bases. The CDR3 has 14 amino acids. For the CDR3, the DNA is TGTGCCAGCAGCACCGGGACAGTCTCCTACGAGCAGTACTTC. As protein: CASSTGTVSYEQYF.

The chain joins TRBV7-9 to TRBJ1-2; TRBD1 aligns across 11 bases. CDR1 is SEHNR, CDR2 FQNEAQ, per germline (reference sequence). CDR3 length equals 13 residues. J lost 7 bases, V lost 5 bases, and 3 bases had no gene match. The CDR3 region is CASSRTGGSGYTF. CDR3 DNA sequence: TGTGCCAGCAGCCGGACAGGGGGCAGTGGCTACACCTTC.

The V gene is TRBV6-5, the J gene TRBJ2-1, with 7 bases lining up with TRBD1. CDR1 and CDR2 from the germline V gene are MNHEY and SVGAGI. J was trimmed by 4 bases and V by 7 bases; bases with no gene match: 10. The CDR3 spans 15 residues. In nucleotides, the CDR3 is TGTGCCAGCACTTCACAGGGGACGGCATACAATGAGCAGTTCTTC. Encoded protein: CASTSQGTAYNEQFF.

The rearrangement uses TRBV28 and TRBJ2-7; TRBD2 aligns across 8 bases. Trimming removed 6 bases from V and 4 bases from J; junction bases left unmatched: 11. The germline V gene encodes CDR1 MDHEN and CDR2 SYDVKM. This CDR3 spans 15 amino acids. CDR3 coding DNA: TGTGCCAGCAGCCTCCATAGCGGGATTCGGTACGAGCAGTACTTC. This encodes CASSLHSGIRYEQYF.